This T cell receptor (beta chain) stems from a study of long-term antiretroviral therapy in people with HIV. At the level of the study: The 2015 immediate-ART recommendation came about a decade after the earliest samples.

They ran version v3.0 of the immunoSEQ assay at survey level. For each individual sample, sequencing targeted about 40,000-55,000 T-cell genomes. Only in-frame clones appear in the TCRdb table, and some are missing; sequencing was by immunoSEQ multiplex PCR. This sample has 30,000 to 45,000 clones, with 80% found just once. General observations from the study: Upon ART, diversity increased but remained lower than transplant donor controls.

United States facilities provided treatment to all participants with HIV. As to this clone: Antigen specificity is unknown.

The clonotype was recovered from a man aged 25 to 40 with HIV. The source material was unsorted PBMCs, sampled 3.4 years after starting antiretroviral therapy.

CDR3 protein: CASSYSGRGTTEAFF. In DNA form, the CDR3 reads TGTGCCAGCAGTTACTCGGGCAGGGGGACCACTGAAGCTTTCTTT. This chain links TRBV6-5 with TRBJ1-1; 7 bases map to TRBD1. V dropped 0 bases and J dropped 4; count of bases not matched to a gene: 5. The CDR3 runs to 15 residues. Per the germline V gene, CDR1 is MNHEY and CDR2 is SVGAGI.